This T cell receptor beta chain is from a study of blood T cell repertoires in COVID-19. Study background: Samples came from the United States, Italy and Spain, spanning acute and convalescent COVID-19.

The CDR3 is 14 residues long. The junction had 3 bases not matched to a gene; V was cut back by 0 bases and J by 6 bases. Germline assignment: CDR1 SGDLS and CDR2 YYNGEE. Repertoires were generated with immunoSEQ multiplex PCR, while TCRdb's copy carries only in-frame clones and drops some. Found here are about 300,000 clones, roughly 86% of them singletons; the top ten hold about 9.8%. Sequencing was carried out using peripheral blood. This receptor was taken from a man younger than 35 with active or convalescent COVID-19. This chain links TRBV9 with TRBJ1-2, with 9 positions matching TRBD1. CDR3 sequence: CASSVEYRGHGYTF. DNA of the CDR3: TGTGCCAGCAGCGTAGAGTACAGGGGGCATGGCTACACCTTC.